The T cell receptor (beta chain) described here comes from a study of shared clonotypes between healthy human individuals. General observations from the study: The naive CD4 repertoires of a handful of donors were compared, and about 5% of clonotypes were shared.

All donors were Caucasian adults living in Nashville, Tennessee. Concerning this clone: Its target is unknown.

Deep-level settings were used for running the assay. This table comes from immunoSEQ multiplex PCR, and its TCRdb copy is limited to in-frame clones, with some not included. The sample includes 2 million to 3 million clones, 80% to 95% of them seen just once. Germline values: CDR1 WNHNN, CDR2 SYGVQD (reference sequence). The CDR3 loop spans 13 amino acids. V shed 0 bases and J shed 2 bases, with 4 bases lying between them. The specimen was naive CD4+ T cells from PBMCs. Subset reported: CD45RA+ positively selected. The source of this sequence is a man aged 18 to 29 in good health. Some clones in this sample may be carry-over from other donors' samples. This chain links TRBV10-1 with TRBJ1-1; D call uncertain. The CDR3 DNA reads TGCGCCAGCAGTGAGTCTATTAACACTGAAGCTTTCTTT. Translating it yields CASSESINTEAFF.